This TCR beta chain was identified during a study of tumor-infiltrating lymphocytes in primary liver carcinoma (dated 2017 in TCRdb). Regarding the complete study: Between November 2015 and early 2016, about 5 patients in China with histopathologically diagnosed primary liver carcinoma had surgical resection. Of the five patients, three men and two women aged 30 to 69 years, four had hepatocellular carcinoma and one had combined HCC and intrahepatic cholangiocarcinoma. Tumors of the five patients were stage T1-T3 N0M0 with maximum diameters of 4.2 to 10 cm. Samples yielded roughly 3.5 to 8 million productive TCRbeta reads; read depth did not differ significantly between tissue types. Across five regions of each liver tumor, along with adjacent normal tissue and blood, the study brought together TCRbeta repertoire sequencing, expression microarrays and whole-exome sequencing. A total of roughly 35 specimens from 5 patients, comprising some 25 tumor regions, 5 adjacent noncancerous liver tissues and 5 peripheral blood samples, were covered by TCRbeta repertoire sequencing. Technical replicate repertoires showed high reproducibility, with mean shared-clone rates roughly 0.88 and correlation coefficients above 0.95. The paper as a whole reports these results and caveats: Compared with blood, tumors had a significantly larger share of the repertoire taken up by the top 250 clones (p = 0.039). Only the TCR beta chain was sequenced, so true repertoire diversity is likely underestimated because unpaired alpha chains were not captured. Since the samples were bulk and unsorted, there was no way to compare CD4+ and CD8+ T cell repertoires. Pairs of tumor regions showed greater repertoire overlap (mean 36%) than tumor-adjacent pairs (roughly 17%) or tumor-blood pairs (about 14%), which is consistent with antigen-driven expansion. With just five or six patients in the study, the authors point out that the findings should be validated in a larger study.

TRIzol reagent was used to extract blood RNA from unsorted whole blood, while the DNeasy Blood & Tissue kit provided the germline DNA. Chronic HBV infection was present in the patients, and the patients were treatment-naive at sampling. Before surgery, roughly 3.7 milliliters of peripheral blood were collected into K2EDTA tubes. TCRbeta-specific cDNA was reverse-transcribed from approximately 0.5 ug total RNA using a constant-region primer and ProtoScript II reverse transcriptase. The TCRbeta libraries were prepared through three rounds of nested multiplex PCR following a slightly modified ARM-PCR procedure. Multiplex TRBV1-TRBV30 forward primers and a Cbeta reverse primer were used in the first two PCR rounds, each of which was run for roughly 9 cycles. A final 25-cycle PCR with Deep VentR polymerase added sample barcodes and Illumina adapters. Amplicons of 200-500 bp were gel-purified with a QIAquick gel extraction kit before sequencing. An Illumina HiSeq 2500 was used to sequence the TCRbeta amplicons, generating 250-bp paired-end reads. The authors' pipeline ran thus. To recover full CDR3 sequences, reads were quality-trimmed using Trimmomatic v0.33 and paired reads were then merged using FLASH v1.2.11. MiGEC v1.2.1b assigned V, D and J germline segments to the rearranged TCRbeta sequences. Clonotype statistics and Shannon-Wiener diversity indices were calculated with VDJtools v1.0.0. Except for diversity analysis, only each sample's 250 most abundant clonotypes were used in subsequent analyses to reduce sampling bias. The public reads were reanalyzed by TCRdb: fastp trimming at Q25, MiXCR alignment, in-frame beta chains only. Merged by CDR3 protein, the rows form single entries marked with the most common genes and DNA. The V and J calls were determined by TCRdb, not by the authors. This sample holds about 210,000 distinct CDR3 sequences; around three fifths were observed only once. Of the sample, 7% to 8.5% falls within the top ten clones.

As for this clonotype: The clone's antigen remains unknown. This may be a read error, as it is one base from a much larger clone. This is likely a read error, given that the CDR3 carries no conserved phenylalanine or tryptophan at its end.

The CDR3 contains 16 residues when both ends are counted. The CDR3 DNA has 48 bases and is translated from base 1. Sequences SEHNR (CDR1) and FQNEAQ (CDR2) are obtained from the germline V gene (reference sequence). V and J lose 5 bases and 0 bases, and a span of 13 bases separates them. The sequence came from a woman aged 60-75 years with primary liver carcinoma and hepatitis B virus infection. The specimen sequenced was peripheral blood. This receptor chain uses TRBV7-9 and TRBJ1-4; the D gene is perhaps TRBD1, on 5 matching bases. The DNA sequence follows: TGTGCCAGCAGCGTATCGGGACGGACAACTAATGAAAAACTGTTTTTA. This sequence encodes CASSVSGRTTNEKLFL.